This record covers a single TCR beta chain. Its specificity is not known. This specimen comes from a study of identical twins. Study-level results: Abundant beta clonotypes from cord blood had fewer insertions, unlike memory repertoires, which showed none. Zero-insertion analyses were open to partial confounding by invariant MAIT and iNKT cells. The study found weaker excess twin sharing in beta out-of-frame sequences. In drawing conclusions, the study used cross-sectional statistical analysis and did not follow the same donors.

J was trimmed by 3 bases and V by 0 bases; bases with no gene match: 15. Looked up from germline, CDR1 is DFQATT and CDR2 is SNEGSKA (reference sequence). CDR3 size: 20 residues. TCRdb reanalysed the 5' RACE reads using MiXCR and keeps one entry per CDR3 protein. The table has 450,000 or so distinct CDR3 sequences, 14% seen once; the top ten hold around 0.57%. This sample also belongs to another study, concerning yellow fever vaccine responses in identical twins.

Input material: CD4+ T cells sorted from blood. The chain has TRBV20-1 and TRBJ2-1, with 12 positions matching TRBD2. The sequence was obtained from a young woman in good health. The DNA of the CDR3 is TGCAGTGCTAGAGATTTGGGGGTGCTAGCGGGGGGGCCGCTCTACAATGAGCAGTTCTTC. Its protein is CSARDLGVLAGGPLYNEQFF.